The 2 T cell receptor beta chains in this list originate from one sample, sequenced in a study of blood T cell repertoires in COVID-19. The table came from immunoSEQ multiplex PCR; TCRdb's copy has only in-frame clones and leaves some out. The table includes 250,000 to 300,000 clones, roughly 86% detected once. Sequences were obtained from peripheral blood. Receptor source: a woman in her 30s with acute or convalescent COVID-19.

In the case of this clone: At the DNA level, this CDR3 is encoded by other sequences in the same sample as well. J is TRBJ1-3 and V is TRBV7-2; 8 nucleotides match TRBD1. CDR3 length: 15 residues. The trim removed 1 base at V and 4 bases at J, leaving 3 bases unmatched. The V gene's germline CDR1 is SGHTA and CDR2 FQGNSA. CDR3 coding DNA: TGTGCCAGCAGCTTAGTAGGGACAGGCGGAAACACCATATATTTT. This gives the protein CASSLVGTGGNTIYF.

This sequence joins TRBV6-6 and TRBJ2-7; 7 nucleotides agree with TRBD1. CDR1 and CDR2 (germline): MNHNY, SVGAGI (reference sequence). The CDR3 is 12 amino acids. V dropped 5 bases and J dropped 4; count of bases not matched to a gene: 2. DNA for the CDR3: TGTGCCAGCAGTGACAGGGATTACGAGCAGTACTTC. This gives the protein CASSDRDYEQYF.